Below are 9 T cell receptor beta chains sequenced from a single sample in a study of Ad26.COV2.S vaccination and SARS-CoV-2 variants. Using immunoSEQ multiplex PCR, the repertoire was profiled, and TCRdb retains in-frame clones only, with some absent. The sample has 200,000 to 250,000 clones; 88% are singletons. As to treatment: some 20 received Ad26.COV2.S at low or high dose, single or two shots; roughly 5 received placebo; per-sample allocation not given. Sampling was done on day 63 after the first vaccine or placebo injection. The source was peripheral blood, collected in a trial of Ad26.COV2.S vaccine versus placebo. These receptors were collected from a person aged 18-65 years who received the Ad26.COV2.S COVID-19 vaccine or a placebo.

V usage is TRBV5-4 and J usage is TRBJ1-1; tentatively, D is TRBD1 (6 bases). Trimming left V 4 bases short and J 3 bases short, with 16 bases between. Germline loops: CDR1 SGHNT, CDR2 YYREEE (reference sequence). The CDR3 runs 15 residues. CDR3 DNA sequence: TGTGCCAGCAGCCCTCAGGGGAACCGGGACACTGAAGCTTTCTTT. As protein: CASSPQGNRDTEAFF.

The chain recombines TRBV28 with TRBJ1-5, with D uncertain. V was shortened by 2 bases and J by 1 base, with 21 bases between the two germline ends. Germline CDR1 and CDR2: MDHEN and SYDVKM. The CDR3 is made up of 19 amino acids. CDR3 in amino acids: CASSLRATRVIVSNQPQHF. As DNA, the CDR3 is TGTGCCAGCAGTTTACGGGCGACAAGGGTTATAGTGAGCAATCAGCCCCAGCATTTT.

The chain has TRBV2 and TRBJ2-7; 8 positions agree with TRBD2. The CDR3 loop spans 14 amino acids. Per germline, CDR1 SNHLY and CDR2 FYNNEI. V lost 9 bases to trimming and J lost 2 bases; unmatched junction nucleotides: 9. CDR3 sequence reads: CARREAGATYEQYF. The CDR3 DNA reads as TGTGCCAGACGGGAAGCGGGAGCCACCTACGAGCAGTACTTC.

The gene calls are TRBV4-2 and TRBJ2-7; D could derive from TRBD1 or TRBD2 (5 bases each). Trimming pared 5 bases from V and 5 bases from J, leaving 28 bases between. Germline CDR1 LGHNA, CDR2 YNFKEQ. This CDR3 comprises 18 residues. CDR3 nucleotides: TGTGCCAGCAGCAAAAGTAGGGTGGACTGGGGCCACCTCAACGAGCAGTACTTC. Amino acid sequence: CASSKSRVDWGHLNEQYF.

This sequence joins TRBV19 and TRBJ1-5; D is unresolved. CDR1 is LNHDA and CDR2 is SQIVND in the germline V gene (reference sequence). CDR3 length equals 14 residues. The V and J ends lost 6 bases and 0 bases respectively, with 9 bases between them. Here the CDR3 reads CASRTYHSNQPQHF. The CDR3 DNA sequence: TGTGCCAGTAGGACATATCATAGCAATCAGCCCCAGCATTTT. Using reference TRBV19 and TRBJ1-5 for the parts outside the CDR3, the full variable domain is DGGITQSPKYLFRKEGQNVTLSCEQNLNHDAMYWYRQDPGQGLRLIYYSQIVNDFQKGDIAEGYSVSREKKESFPLTVTSAQKNPTAFYLCASRTYHSNQPQHFGDGTRLSIL.

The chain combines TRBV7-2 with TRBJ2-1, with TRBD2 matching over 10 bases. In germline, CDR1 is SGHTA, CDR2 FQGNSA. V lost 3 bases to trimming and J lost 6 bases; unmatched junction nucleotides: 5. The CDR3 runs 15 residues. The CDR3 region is CASSLGLAPLNEQFF. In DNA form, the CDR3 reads TGTGCCAGCAGCTTGGGACTAGCGCCCCTCAATGAGCAGTTCTTC. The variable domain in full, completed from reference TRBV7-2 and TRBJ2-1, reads GAGVSQSPSNKVTEKGKDVELRCDPISGHTALYWYRQSLGQGLEFLIYFQGNSAPDKSGLPSDRFSAERTGGSVSTLTIQRTQQEDSAVYLCASSLGLAPLNEQFFGPGTRLTVL.

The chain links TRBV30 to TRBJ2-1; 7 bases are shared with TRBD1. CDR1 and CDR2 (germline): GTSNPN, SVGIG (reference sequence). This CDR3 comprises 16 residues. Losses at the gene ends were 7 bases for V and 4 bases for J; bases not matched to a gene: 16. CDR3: CASTYETGSAYNEQFF. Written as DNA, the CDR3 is TGTGCCTCAACTTACGAGACAGGGTCAGCGTACAATGAGCAGTTCTTC. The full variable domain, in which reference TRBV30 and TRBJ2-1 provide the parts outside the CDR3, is SQTIHQWPATLVQPVGSPLSLECTVEGTSNPNLYWYRQAAGRGLQLLFYSVGIGQISSEVPQNLSASRPQDRQFILSSKKLLLSDSGFYLCASTYETGSAYNEQFFGPGTRLTVL.

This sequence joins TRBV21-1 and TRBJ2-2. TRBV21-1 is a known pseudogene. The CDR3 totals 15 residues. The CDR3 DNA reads TGTGCCAGCAGCAAAGGTCAGGGAGACACCGGGGAGCTGTTTTTT. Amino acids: CASSKGQGDTGELFF.

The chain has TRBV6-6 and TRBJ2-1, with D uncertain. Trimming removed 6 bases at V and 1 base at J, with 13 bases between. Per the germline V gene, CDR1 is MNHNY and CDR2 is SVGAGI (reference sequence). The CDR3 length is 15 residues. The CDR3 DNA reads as TGTGCCAGCAGCCCGCAGGATAATTCCTACAATGAGCAGTTCTTC. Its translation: CASSPQDNSYNEQFF.